These 4 T cell receptor beta chains came from one sample sequenced in a study of blood T cell repertoires in COVID-19. Sequenced by immunoSEQ multiplex PCR; TCRdb stores in-frame clones only, minus some. The sample yields about 110,000 clones, over 75% seen once. Sequenced: peripheral blood. The receptors come from a woman of 80 years or more with active or convalescent COVID-19.

The chain carries TRBV6-6 and TRBJ2-7; TRBD2 matches at 8 bases. The germline CDR1 and CDR2 sequences are MNHNY and SVGAGI (reference sequence). This CDR3 has 16 amino acids. Trimming removed 6 bases from V and 3 bases from J; junction bases left unmatched: 13. The CDR3 protein is CASSLGQSGSIYEQYF. In nucleotides, the CDR3 is TGTGCCAGCAGCCTGGGGCAGAGCGGGAGTATCTACGAGCAGTACTTC.

The CDR3 bases are TGTGCCAGCAGTGAAGGACTAGCGGGGAGATATAGGAATGAGCAGTTCTTC. This gives the protein CASSEGLAGRYRNEQFF. The V gene is TRBV6-1, the J gene TRBJ2-1; 11 bases match TRBD2. This CDR3 comprises 17 residues. In germline, CDR1 is MNHNS, CDR2 SASEGT. The junction had 9 bases not matched to a gene; V was cut back by 1 base and J by 7 bases.

This chain links TRBV5-1 with TRBJ2-3, with TRBD2 matching over 8 bases. The CDR3 covers 14 residues. V shed 5 bases, J shed 3 bases, and the junction held 5 bases outside the gene matches. Germline V gene sequence: CDR1 SGHRS, CDR2 YFSETQ. The CDR3 DNA reads TGCGCCAGCAGTAGAGGCGGGAGGACAGATACGCAGTATTTT. Its translation is CASSRGGRTDTQYF.

The chain joins TRBV5-8 to TRBJ1-1; D gene unclear. The V end was cut by 0 bases, the J end by 7 bases, with 10 bases between. CDR3 size: 13 residues. CDR1 SGHTS and CDR2 YDEGEE come from the germline V gene. This CDR3 is CASSLDRRGEAFF. The DNA of the CDR3 is TGTGCCAGCAGCTTGGACAGACGGGGTGAAGCTTTCTTT.